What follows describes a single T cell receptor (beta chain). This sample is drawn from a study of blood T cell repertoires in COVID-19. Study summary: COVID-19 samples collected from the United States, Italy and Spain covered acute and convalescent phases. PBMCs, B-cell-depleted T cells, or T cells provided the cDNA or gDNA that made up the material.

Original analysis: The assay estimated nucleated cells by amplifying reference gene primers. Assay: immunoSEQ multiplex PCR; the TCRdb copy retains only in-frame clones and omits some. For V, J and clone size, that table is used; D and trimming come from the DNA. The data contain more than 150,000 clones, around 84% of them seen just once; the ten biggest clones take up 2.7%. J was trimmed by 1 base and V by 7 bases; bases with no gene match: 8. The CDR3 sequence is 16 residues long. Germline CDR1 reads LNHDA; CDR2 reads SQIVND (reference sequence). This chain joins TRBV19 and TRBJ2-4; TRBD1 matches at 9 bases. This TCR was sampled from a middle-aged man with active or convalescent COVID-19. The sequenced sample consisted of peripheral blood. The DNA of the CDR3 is TGTGCCAGTACCCCCCGAGGACAGGGGGCCAAAAACATTCAGTACTTC. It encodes CASTPRGQGAKNIQYF.